This T cell receptor (beta chain) originates from a study of blood T cell repertoires in COVID-19. Study background: Sites in the United States, Italy and Spain provided acute and convalescent COVID-19 samples.

Losses at the gene ends were 3 bases for V and 6 bases for J; bases not matched to a gene: 4. The germline V gene has CDR1 KGHDR and CDR2 SFDVKD. The CDR3 is 16 residues long. The protocol was immunoSEQ multiplex PCR, while the TCRdb copy is restricted to in-frame clones and leaves out a portion. The sample shows about 110,000 clones, approximately 83% of them seen only once. The V call is TRBV24-1, the J call TRBJ2-2; 12 nucleotides line up with TRBD2. This sequence originates from a woman in her 70s with acute or convalescent COVID-19. Input material: peripheral blood. The CDR3 reads CATSDIRTSGAGELFF. CDR3 sequence (DNA): TGTGCCACCAGTGATATTAGGACTAGCGGGGCCGGGGAGCTGTTTTTT.